Listed here are 20 T cell receptor beta chains from one sample, sequenced in a study of blood T cell repertoires in COVID-19 (dated by TCRdb to 2018 to 2021). The library was produced with the immunoSEQ multiplex PCR assay. TCRdb re-hosts the immuneACCESS table, in-frame sequences only. Its copies lack some clones; in the studies checked, an unresolved V gene accounts for under half of them, and the cause for the rest is not known. The sample has just under 45,000 clones on record, about nine tenths of them singletons. The ten biggest clones cover approximately 23% of the sample. Input material: peripheral blood. Receptor source: a woman over 75 in a cohort sampled during active or convalescent COVID-19.

V usage is TRBV28 and J usage is TRBJ2-5; perhaps TRBD2 as D (7 bases). Trimming took off 2 bases at V and 3 bases at J, with 13 bases between the two ends. The germline V gene encodes CDR1 MDHEN and CDR2 SYDVKM. The CDR3 consists of 15 residues. The CDR3 here is CASSLAGASEETQYF. In DNA form, the CDR3 reads TGTGCCAGCAGTTTAGCGGGGGCCTCTGAAGAGACCCAGTACTTC.

This sequence joins TRBV7-8 and TRBJ2-3; D is perhaps TRBD2 (5 bases). CDR1 and CDR2 (germline): SGHVS, FQNEAQ. CDR3 size: 15 residues. Trimming stripped 5 bases from V and 1 base from J, with 13 bases between. The CDR3 loop reads CASSRGQSRTDTQYF. The CDR3 bases are TGTGCCAGCAGCCGAGGGCAGTCACGCACAGATACGCAGTATTTT.

This chain links TRBV11-2 with TRBJ2-7; 7 nucleotides agree with TRBD1. CDR3 length: 15 amino acids. Germline lookup yields CDR1 SGHAT and CDR2 FQNNGV. V lost 1 base to trimming and J lost 4 bases; unmatched junction nucleotides: 7. The CDR3 is CASSLAGQEIYEQYF. The CDR3 DNA sequence: TGTGCCAGCAGCTTAGCTGGACAGGAAATTTACGAGCAGTACTTC.

This rearrangement joins TRBV5-4 to TRBJ1-3, with D maybe TRBD1 (6 bases). The CDR3 extends over 16 amino acids. Germline V gene data show CDR1 as SGHNT and CDR2 as YYREEE (reference sequence). Trimming took 0 bases from V and 4 from J, leaving 14 bases between them. The DNA for the CDR3 is TGTGCCAGCAGCTTGGCATCACAGGGTTCGGGAAACACCATATATTTT. Protein sequence: CASSLASQGSGNTIYF.

The V and J genes are TRBV19 and TRBJ2-5; D unresolved. The V end lost 6 bases, the J end lost 5 bases, and 10 bases lay between the germline ends. The germline V gene has CDR1 LNHDA and CDR2 SQIVND (reference sequence). CDR3 length: 12 amino acids. CDR3: CASSVTAETQYF. The CDR3 DNA reads TGTGCCAGTAGCGTCACAGCTGAGACCCAGTACTTC.

The rearrangement joins TRBV2 to TRBJ2-3, with TRBD1 identical over 8 bases. Per germline, CDR1 SNHLY and CDR2 FYNNEI. This CDR3 region has 13 residues. V lost 7 bases to trimming and J lost 4 bases; unmatched junction nucleotides: 4. CDR3 sequence reads: CASKLTGADTQYF. The CDR3 DNA is TGTGCCAGCAAACTGACAGGGGCAGATACGCAGTATTTT.

This chain joins TRBV6-5 and TRBJ1-2, with TRBD1 matching 7 bases. The J segment lost 3 bases and the V segment lost 6 bases, leaving 4 bases of the junction unmatched. CDR3 length: 13 amino acids. The V gene's germline CDR1 is MNHEY and CDR2 SVGAGI. CDR3 bases: TGTGCCAGCAGCCTGGGACAGCACTATGGCTACACCTTC. Its protein is CASSLGQHYGYTF.

V is TRBV11-3 and J is TRBJ2-5, with 9 nucleotides matching TRBD1. Germline CDR1 reads SGHNT; CDR2 reads YENEEA. The length of the CDR3 is 16 residues. V was clipped by 3 bases and J by 4 bases; unmatched bases: 9. The CDR3, as DNA: TGTGCCAGCAGCTTGCCCCCGGGACAGGGATTAGAGACCCAGTACTTC. It yields the protein CASSLPPGQGLETQYF. Together with reference TRBV11-3 and TRBJ2-5, the CDR3 gives the full variable domain: EAGVVQSPRYKIIEKKQPVAFWCNPISGHNTLYWYLQNLGQGPELLIRYENEEAVDDSQLPKDRFSAERLKGVDSTLKIQPAELGDSAVYLCASSLPPGQGLETQYFGPGTRLLVL.

This clone was found once. V and J are TRBV6-2 or TRBV6-3 and TRBJ2-7, with TRBD2 matching 13 bases. CDR1 is MNHEY, CDR2 SVGEGT, per germline. The trim removed 6 bases at V and 4 bases at J, leaving 18 bases unmatched. The CDR3 sequence is 19 residues long. As DNA, the CDR3 is TGTGCCAGCAGCCCTACCCCCGGACTAGCGGGAGTATCTAAGTACGAGCAGTACTTC. Its protein product is CASSPTPGLAGVSKYEQYF.

The V and J genes are TRBV3-1 (or the pseudogene TRBV3-2) and TRBJ2-7; 9 bases agree with TRBD1. The CDR3 consists of 19 residues. From germline, CDR1 is LGHDT and CDR2 YNNKEL (reference sequence). V trimming: 4 bases; J trimming: 6 bases; junction bases outside the gene matches: 22. The CDR3 region has the DNA TGTGCCAGCAGCCGTAGAGGGACAGGGTACGCGGGGGTCCTAGGCGAGCAGTACTTC. Its translation is CASSRRGTGYAGVLGEQYF.

The chain is built from TRBV6-6 and TRBJ1-5; D gene uncertain. CDR3 length equals 15 residues. Deletions cut 0 bases from V and 4 bases from J, with 10 bases between. Germline CDR1 reads MNHNY; CDR2 reads SVGAGI (reference sequence). The CDR3 DNA reads TGTGCCAGCAGTTACTCGTCAGCGAAAAATCAGCCCCAGCATTTT. Protein sequence: CASSYSSAKNQPQHF.

The rearrangement joins TRBV29-1 to TRBJ2-1; D gene ambiguous. The length of the CDR3 is 13 residues. Germline CDR1 SQVTM, CDR2 ANQGSEA. V was trimmed by 5 bases and J by 0 bases, leaving 8 bases between them. CDR3 sequence: CSVLQLSYNEQFF. The DNA for the CDR3 is TGCAGCGTTTTACAGCTCTCCTACAATGAGCAGTTCTTC.

V gene TRBV21-1 combines with J gene TRBJ1-4; the D segment call TRBD1 is taken from the table without a DNA check. TRBV21-1 is assigned pseudogene status. The CDR3 loop spans 15 amino acids. The CDR3 coding sequence is TGTGCCAGCAACCACCCGACACCAAGTTGGGAAAAACTGTTTTTT. This translates into CASNHPTPSWEKLFF.

This clone has just one count. V is TRBV4-1 and J is TRBJ1-5; D is possibly TRBD1 (6 bases). Deletions cut 8 bases from V and 0 bases from J, with 23 bases between. The V gene's germline CDR1 is MGHRA and CDR2 YSYEKL. The CDR3 covers 18 residues. CDR3 loop: CASGPPDRTSYSNQPQHF. The CDR3 region has the DNA TGCGCCAGCGGCCCCCCGGACAGAACCTCCTATAGCAATCAGCCCCAGCATTTT.

The rearrangement links TRBV29-1 to TRBJ2-3; 8 nucleotides match TRBD2. The V segment lost 4 bases and the J segment 0 bases; nucleotides outside the gene matches: 0. The CDR3 extends over 13 amino acids. Germline V CDR1 and CDR2: SQVTM, ANQGSEA. The DNA of the CDR3 is TGCAGCGTTGCTAGCGGGAGCACAGATACGCAGTATTTT. This gives the protein CSVASGSTDTQYF.

This clone was counted between two and nine times. The rearrangement joins TRBV9 to TRBJ2-2; 9 nucleotides match TRBD2. CDR3 length: 16 residues. CDR1 is SGDLS and CDR2 is YYNGEE in the germline V gene. Trimming cost V 0 bases and J 1 base; bases outside gene matches: 1. The CDR3 region has the DNA TGTGCCAGCAGCGTAGGTAGCGGGGGGAACACCGGGGAGCTGTTTTTT. Protein: CASSVGSGGNTGELFF.

The J gene is TRBJ1-1, the V gene TRBV5-5; 7 positions match TRBD1. Trimming at V came to 3 bases and at J to 1 base, leaving 21 bases not matched to a gene. The CDR3 covers 20 residues. CDR1 and CDR2 (germline): SGHKS, YYEKEE (reference sequence). The CDR3 sequence is CASSWGQFGRSLVSNTEAFF. DNA for the CDR3: TGTGCCAGCAGCTGGGGACAGTTTGGGAGATCTCTCGTATCGAACACTGAAGCTTTCTTT.

The chain carries TRBV20-1 and TRBJ2-5; D uncertain. Germline CDR1 reads DFQATT; CDR2 reads SNEGSKA (reference sequence). The CDR3 contains 11 residues. Trimming cost V 3 bases and J 5 bases, with 7 bases left between them. Here the CDR3 DNA reads TGCAGTGCTAGTTTCGGGGAGACCCAGTACTTC. Amino acids: CSASFGETQYF.

This chain links TRBV15 with TRBJ1-2; a possible D gene is TRBD1 (6 bases). The CDR3 is 14 amino acids. The V end lost 0 bases, the J end lost 7 bases, and 12 bases lay between the germline ends. CDR1 is LNHNV, CDR2 YYDKDF, per germline (reference sequence). The CDR3: CATSRDLSGVGYTF. Written as DNA, the CDR3 is TGTGCCACCAGCAGAGATCTGTCAGGGGTTGGCTACACCTTC.

The chain couples TRBV7-9 to TRBJ1-2; TRBD1 is a possible D gene (6 bases). V lost 5 bases, J lost 4 bases, and 29 bases lay in between. Germline V gene sequence: CDR1 SEHNR, CDR2 FQNEAQ (reference sequence). The CDR3 loop spans 19 amino acids. The CDR3 nucleotides are TGTGCCAGCAGCCCAGTGTCGTCGCTTGGCGGGGGCGTAAGCTATGGCTACACCTTC. Translating it yields CASSPVSSLGGGVSYGYTF.